The clone carrying this T cell receptor (beta chain) occurred once. This specimen belongs to a study of T cell changes during pregnancy in multiple sclerosis. Sequenced by immunoSEQ multiplex PCR; TCRdb stores in-frame clones only, minus some. The sample carries about 65,000 clones, around 94% recorded once. Sequencing was performed on CD8+ T cells from peripheral blood mononuclear cells, taken in the third trimester of pregnancy. This receptor was identified in a female donor in good health, enrolled as a control in a pregnancy study.

This CDR3 is CASSEFTGASYEQYF. The CDR3 region has the DNA TGTGCCAGCAGTGAATTTACAGGGGCCTCCTACGAGCAGTACTTC. The chain combines TRBV2 with TRBJ2-7; 7 bases agree with TRBD1. Germline V gene data show CDR1 as SNHLY and CDR2 as FYNNEI. V lost 2 bases to trimming and J lost 0 bases; unmatched junction nucleotides: 4. This CDR3 contains 15 residues.